The T cell receptor beta chain described here comes from a study of blood T cell repertoires in COVID-19. Overall study: Samples representing acute and convalescent COVID-19 were sourced from the United States, Italy and Spain. The analysed material was cDNA or gDNA that came from T cells, B-cell-depleted T cells, or PBMCs.

CDR3 length equals 20 residues. V was clipped by 4 bases and J by 2 bases; unmatched bases: 20. Germline assignment: CDR1 MNHEY and CDR2 SVGEGT. In the authors' workflow: Estimation of nucleated cell counts relied on the amplification of reference gene primers. Only in-frame clones appear in the TCRdb table, and some are missing; sequencing was by immunoSEQ multiplex PCR. The DNA gave D and trimming, while V, J and clone size come from that table. Of roughly 150,000 clones listed, around four fifths are singletons. The clonotype was recovered from a human donor in a cohort sampled during active COVID-19. The sample comprised peripheral blood. This chain links TRBV6-2 or TRBV6-3 with TRBJ1-5, with 7 nucleotides matching TRBD1. CDR3 sequence reads: CASSFSRGQNLIGGNQPQHF. The CDR3 nucleotides read TGTGCCAGCAGTTTCAGCCGGGGACAGAACCTCATAGGGGGCAATCAGCCCCAGCATTTT.